The sequence of this T cell receptor (beta chain) was determined in a study of blood T cell repertoires in COVID-19. Study in general: The United States, Italy and Spain were the sources of the acute and convalescent COVID-19 samples.

This clone was detected a few times. In germline, CDR1 is MNHEY, CDR2 SVGAGI. V was trimmed by 6 bases and J by 2 bases, leaving 8 bases between them. This CDR3 is 12 amino acids long. Original processing methods: Amplifying reference gene primers gave estimates of nucleated cell counts. The repertoire was sequenced with immunoSEQ multiplex PCR; TCRdb's copy has only in-frame clones and lacks some. The V and J calls and the clone size are those of that table, but D and trimming were determined from the DNA. The profile shows over 60,000 clones, about nine tenths of them singletons. The chain couples TRBV6-5 to TRBJ2-7, with D unclear. Sample: peripheral blood. The receptor comes from a man aged 65-85 years with active or convalescent COVID-19. CDR3 region: CASRQSAYEQYF. The CDR3 DNA reads as TGTGCCAGCAGACAGTCTGCCTACGAGCAGTACTTC.